The 19 T cell receptor beta chains listed next were all sequenced from one sample in a study of blood T cell repertoires in COVID-19. Sequencing used immunoSEQ multiplex PCR; TCRdb keeps in-frame clones, though not all of them. The sample shows roughly 77,000 clones, under 85% of them seen only once. Source material: peripheral blood. The receptors stem from a man aged 55 to 70 with COVID-19, enrolled during active disease.

The chain employs TRBV5-4 and TRBJ1-4; 7 nucleotides align to TRBD1. V shed 0 bases, J shed 6 bases, and the junction held 5 bases outside the gene matches. This CDR3 has 15 residues. Germline V CDR1 and CDR2: SGHNT, YYREEE (reference sequence). The CDR3 sequence is CASSLANRGDEKLFF. CDR3 sequence (DNA): TGTGCCAGCAGCTTGGCAAACAGGGGAGATGAAAAACTGTTTTTT.

This chain links TRBV19 with TRBJ2-5; D is perhaps TRBD1 (5 bases). V lost 8 bases and J lost 5, with 21 bases in between. From germline, CDR1 is LNHDA and CDR2 SQIVND (reference sequence). This CDR3 contains 15 residues. The CDR3 here is CASSTQVDLKETQYF. The CDR3 coding sequence is TGTGCCAGTTCTACACAGGTGGATTTAAAGGAGACCCAGTACTTC. The variable domain in full, with the rest retrieved from reference TRBV19 and TRBJ2-5, is DGGITQSPKYLFRKEGQNVTLSCEQNLNHDAMYWYRQDPGQGLRLIYYSQIVNDFQKGDIAEGYSVSREKKESFPLTVTSAQKNPTAFYLCASSTQVDLKETQYFGPGTRLLVL.

V gene TRBV2 combines with J gene TRBJ2-5, with D possibly TRBD2 on 6 matching bases. V dropped 2 bases and J dropped 4 bases, with 11 bases sitting between them. The CDR3 runs 14 residues. Per germline, CDR1 SNHLY and CDR2 FYNNEI. Here the CDR3 reads CASSEMGGRETQYF. CDR3 DNA: TGTGCCAGCAGTGAAATGGGGGGTAGAGAGACCCAGTACTTC.

The J gene is TRBJ1-3, the V gene TRBV30; D call uncertain. The germline V and J ends were trimmed by 5 bases and 0 bases, with 5 bases remaining between them. Germline CDR1 reads GTSNPN; CDR2 reads SVGIG (reference sequence). CDR3 length equals 12 residues. Here the CDR3 DNA reads TGTGCCTGGGGCTACTCTGGAAACACCATATATTTT. Protein product: CAWGYSGNTIYF. The whole variable domain, remainder taken from reference TRBV30 and TRBJ1-3, is SQTIHQWPATLVQPVGSPLSLECTVEGTSNPNLYWYRQAAGRGLQLLFYSVGIGQISSEVPQNLSASRPQDRQFILSSKKLLLSDSGFYLCAWGYSGNTIYFGEGSWLTVV.

The rearrangement joins TRBV5-1 to TRBJ2-3, with D possibly being TRBD1 (6 bases). V gave up 0 bases and J gave up 0 bases, with 8 bases separating them. The CDR3 runs to 15 residues. Looked up from germline, CDR1 is SGHRS and CDR2 is YFSETQ. DNA of the CDR3: TGCGCCAGCAGCTTGGAACAGGGTAGCACAGATACGCAGTATTTT. As protein: CASSLEQGSTDTQYF.

The chain carries TRBV7-9 and TRBJ2-5, with 8 bases that match TRBD1. The V gene's germline CDR1 is SEHNR and CDR2 FQNEAQ (reference sequence). The V gene end was trimmed by 7 bases and the J gene end by 5 bases; junction bases not matched to a gene: 12. There are 15 residues in the CDR3. CDR3 amino acids: CASTFGTGEGETQYF. Here the CDR3 DNA reads TGTGCCAGCACCTTCGGGACAGGCGAAGGGGAGACCCAGTACTTC.

CDR3 in amino acids: CASSLGGWSVNEQFF. CDR3 coding DNA: TGCGCCAGCAGCTTGGGGGGCTGGAGTGTTAATGAGCAGTTCTTC. This chain links TRBV5-1 with TRBJ2-1, with D perhaps matching TRBD1 (5 bases). Germline CDR1 and CDR2: SGHRS and YFSETQ. The CDR3 loop spans 15 amino acids. V shed 0 bases and J shed 7 bases, with 14 bases lying between them.

With respect to this clone: Just one base apart from a much larger clone, this may be a read error. J is TRBJ2-7 and V is TRBV6-5, with 13 bases matching TRBD2. The V gene end was trimmed by 6 bases and the J gene end by 5 bases; junction bases not matched to a gene: 1. The CDR3 contains 13 residues. Germline V gene sequence: CDR1 MNHEY, CDR2 SVGAGI. CDR3: CASRGTSGDEQYF. The CDR3 DNA reads as TGTGCCAGCAGGGGGACTAGCGGGGACGAGCAGTACTTC.

The CDR3 bases are TGCGCCAGCTCCCTAAACTTCGACAGCGGGGGGAAGACCCAGTACTTC. Translating gives CASSLNFDSGGKTQYF. The rearrangement uses TRBV5-1 and TRBJ2-5, with 9 bases lining up with TRBD2. Trimming cost V 7 bases and J 6 bases; bases outside gene matches: 16. The CDR3 spans 16 residues. CDR1 SGHRS and CDR2 YFSETQ come from the germline V gene.

The chain employs TRBV30 and TRBJ1-3; D is ambiguous. CDR1 is GTSNPN, CDR2 SVGIG, per germline (reference sequence). The CDR3 has 12 amino acids. Trimming removed 4 bases from V and 3 bases from J, with 7 bases in between. The CDR3 bases are TGTGCCTGGACCGAGGGTGGAAACACCATATATTTT. This gives the protein CAWTEGGNTIYF. The variable domain in full, completed from reference TRBV30 and TRBJ1-3, reads SQTIHQWPATLVQPVGSPLSLECTVEGTSNPNLYWYRQAAGRGLQLLFYSVGIGQISSEVPQNLSASRPQDRQFILSSKKLLLSDSGFYLCAWTEGGNTIYFGEGSWLTVV.

This clone was counted between two and nine times. The chain has TRBV19 and TRBJ1-1; tentative D call: TRBD1 (6 bases). V lost 8 bases and J 1 base, leaving 17 bases between the germline ends. Germline-derived CDR1 and CDR2 are LNHDA and SQIVND (reference sequence). The CDR3 sequence is 15 residues long. The CDR3 loop is CASSTPGARNTEAFF. The CDR3 nucleotides read TGTGCCAGTTCCACCCCAGGGGCGAGGAACACTGAAGCTTTCTTT.

The chain links TRBV28 to TRBJ2-6, with D tentatively TRBD1 (5 bases). V was trimmed by 5 bases and J by 1 base, leaving 9 bases between them. The CDR3 is made up of 15 amino acids. Germline V gene lookup returns CDR1 MDHEN and CDR2 SYDVKM. CDR3 nucleotides: TGTGCCAGCAGTCCCTCAGGGTCTGGGGCCAACGTCCTGACTTTC. Translated, it gives CASSPSGSGANVLTF.

This rearrangement joins TRBV11-2 to TRBJ2-5; D might be TRBD1 (5 bases). Per the germline V gene, CDR1 is SGHAT and CDR2 is FQNNGV. V lost 0 bases, J lost 3 bases, and 8 bases lay in between. The CDR3 has 14 residues. The CDR3 loop is CASSLDRREETQYF. CDR3 in DNA: TGTGCCAGCAGCTTAGATCGCAGGGAAGAGACCCAGTACTTC.

This chain connects TRBV5-6 to TRBJ2-1; TRBD2 is a possible D gene (5 bases). Germline CDR1 SGHDT, CDR2 YYEEEE. Trimming took off 2 bases at V and 0 bases at J, with 9 bases between the two ends. The CDR3 is 15 amino acids. The CDR3 here is CASSLGLSSYNEQFF. The CDR3 coding sequence is TGTGCCAGCAGCTTAGGACTGAGCTCCTACAATGAGCAGTTCTTC.

In regard to this clone: This could be a read error, since a much larger clone is one nucleotide away. This sample includes further DNA sequences coding for the same CDR3. The rearrangement links TRBV3-1 (or the pseudogene TRBV3-2) to TRBJ2-7; 7 bases fit TRBD2. Trimming removed 1 base from V and 2 bases from J; junction bases left unmatched: 5. In germline, CDR1 is LGHDT, CDR2 YNNKEL (reference sequence). The CDR3 runs 15 residues. The CDR3 sequence is CASSQGGGRAYEQYF. CDR3 in DNA: TGTGCCAGCAGCCAAGGAGGAGGGAGGGCCTACGAGCAGTACTTC.

The chain combines TRBV19 with TRBJ2-2; 14 positions match TRBD2. Per germline, CDR1 LNHDA and CDR2 SQIVND (reference sequence). The CDR3 loop spans 17 amino acids. The V and J ends lost 6 bases and 2 bases, in that order; junction bases with no gene match: 5. CDR3 sequence (DNA): TGTGCCAGTAGACCGGGACTAGCGGGAGCAAACACCGGGGAGCTGTTTTTT. Amino acids: CASRPGLAGANTGELFF.

The J gene is TRBJ2-7, the V gene TRBV7-6; D is undetermined. This CDR3 contains 14 residues. CDR1 is SGHVS and CDR2 is FNYEAQ in the germline V gene. V lost 5 bases and J lost 6, with 17 bases in between. Written as DNA, the CDR3 is TGTGCCAGCAGCCCCAGTACCCCCGTCTCCGAGCAGTACTTC. Protein: CASSPSTPVSEQYF.

The genes are TRBV5-5 and TRBJ1-5; the D gene is possibly TRBD1 (5 bases). Germline V lookup: CDR1 SGHKS, CDR2 YYEKEE (reference sequence). This CDR3 contains 12 residues. V shed 4 bases and J shed 8 bases, with 10 bases lying between them. DNA of the CDR3: TGTGCCAGCAGCCAGGAGGGGAAGCCCCAGCATTTT. It yields the protein CASSQEGKPQHF.

The chain has TRBV5-1 and TRBJ2-5; 9 bases line up with TRBD2. CDR1 SGHRS and CDR2 YFSETQ come from the germline V gene. This CDR3 contains 14 residues. J gave up 6 bases and V 0 bases, and 3 bases lay outside the gene matches. CDR3: CASSLDLAGKTQYF. CDR3 nucleotide sequence: TGCGCCAGCAGCTTGGACCTAGCGGGAAAGACCCAGTACTTC.